This TCR beta chain is from a study of T cell responses to AZD1222 COVID-19 vaccine. Study-wide findings and caveats: Spike-specific TCR breadth and depth both grew after two AZD1222 doses. As reported, nearly half of all spike-specific TCRs target variant regions that are unmutated. Only a handful of people who got AZD1222 tested seropositive at baseline.

Libraries were prepared by immunoSEQ multiplex PCR; TCRdb keeps only in-frame clonotypes and omits some of them. The repertoire holds about 150,000 clones, with roughly nine tenths as singletons. This CDR3 comprises 15 residues. Deletions cut 1 base from V and 5 bases from J, with 12 bases between. CDR1 is LGHDT, CDR2 YNNKEL, per germline (reference sequence). A note on this clone: Antigen unknown.

The genes are TRBV3-1 (or the pseudogene TRBV3-2) and TRBJ1-3; weak D call: TRBD1 (6 bases). This sequence originates from an adult who received the MenACWY meningococcal vaccine as a control. Sample: peripheral blood, taken 28 days after the second dose of the MenACWY control vaccine. CDR3 sequence reads: CASSQATGIRNTIYF. The CDR3 DNA reads as TGTGCCAGCAGCCAAGCTACAGGGATAAGAAACACCATATATTTT.